This T cell receptor (beta chain) appears in the sequencing data of a study of T cell repertoires in cytomegalovirus infection. Study-wide background: In the study, CMV epitopes included recently identified HLA-C-restricted and well-studied HLA-B-restricted ones. Study results and limitations: Of the TCR beta families, the public ones yielded a cumulative frequency that identified carriers of CMV plus the relevant HLA. Across the ex vivo response, the dominant clonotypes were HLA-C-restricted CMV-specific TCR beta clonotypes.

Between the trimmed V and J ends, which lost 6 bases and 0 bases, there was a span of 9 bases. The germline V gene encodes CDR1 ENHRY and CDR2 SYGVKD. This CDR3 comprises 15 residues. One entry per CDR3 protein, called by TCRdb with MiXCR from the reads. Of 450,000 to 600,000 distinct CDR3 sequences in the sample, 25% to 35% were seen once. Concerning this clonotype: No antigen is known for it.

The rearrangement joins TRBV10-3 to TRBJ1-6, with D hard to call. The sample consisted of cultured PBMCs, taken from culture after CMV antigen stimulation. The receptor was derived from a human donor in good health (CMV status not recorded). Some clones in this sample may be carry-over from other donors' samples. The CDR3 region has the DNA TGTGCCATCAGGGTCGCGAGCTCCTATAATTCACCCCTCCACTTT. It encodes CAIRVASSYNSPLHF.